Described below is a single T cell receptor (beta chain) sequence and its context. What it recognizes is unknown. This PCR relied on a set of 60 Vbeta primers and 13 Jbeta primers. Sequencing used immunoSEQ multiplex PCR; TCRdb keeps in-frame clones, though not all of them. The data contain 150,000 to 200,000 clones, about 70% of them singletons. V trimming: 7 bases; J trimming: 3 bases; junction bases outside the gene matches: 11. This CDR3 contains 15 residues. The V gene's germline CDR1 is LNHDA and CDR2 SQIVND (reference sequence). These data belong to a study of cytomegalovirus exposure and HLA in healthy donors. Study-wide points: When the data were analyzed later, several of the most significant clusters appeared to be linked to common viral pathogens. A later analysis linked 15,000 to 20,000 TCR beta sequences to HLA alleles at 0.05 false discovery rate. The authors enumerated over 150 TCR beta chains as linked to cytomegalovirus. The authors later found most CMV-associated TCR beta chains appeared HLA-restricted.

Input material: PBMCs. This sequence was found in a woman aged 40-49 years in good health and CMV-seropositive. V is TRBV19 and J is TRBJ1-2, with 7 bases that match TRBD1. The CDR3 region is CASILEAGGDYGYTF. In DNA, the CDR3 is TGTGCCAGTATTCTGGAAGCAGGGGGAGACTATGGCTACACCTTC.